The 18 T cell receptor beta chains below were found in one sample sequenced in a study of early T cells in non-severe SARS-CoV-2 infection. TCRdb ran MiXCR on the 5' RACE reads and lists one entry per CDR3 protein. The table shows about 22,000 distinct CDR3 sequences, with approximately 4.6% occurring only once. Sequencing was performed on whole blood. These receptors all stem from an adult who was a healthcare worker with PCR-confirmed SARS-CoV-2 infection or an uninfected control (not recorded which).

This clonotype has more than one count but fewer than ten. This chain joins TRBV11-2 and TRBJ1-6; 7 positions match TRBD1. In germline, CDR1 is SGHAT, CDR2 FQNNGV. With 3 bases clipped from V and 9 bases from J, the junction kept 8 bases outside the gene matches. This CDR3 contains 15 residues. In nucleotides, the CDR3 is TGTGCCAGCAGCTTCGAGGGGGCGCAGGGTTCACCCCTCCACTTT. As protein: CASSFEGAQGSPLHF.

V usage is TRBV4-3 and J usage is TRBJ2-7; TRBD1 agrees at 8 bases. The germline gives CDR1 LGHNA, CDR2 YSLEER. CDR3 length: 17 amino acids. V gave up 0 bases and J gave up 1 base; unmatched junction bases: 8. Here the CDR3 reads CASSQDWRQGISYEQYF. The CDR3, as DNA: TGCGCCAGCAGCCAAGATTGGCGACAGGGGATTTCCTACGAGCAGTACTTC.

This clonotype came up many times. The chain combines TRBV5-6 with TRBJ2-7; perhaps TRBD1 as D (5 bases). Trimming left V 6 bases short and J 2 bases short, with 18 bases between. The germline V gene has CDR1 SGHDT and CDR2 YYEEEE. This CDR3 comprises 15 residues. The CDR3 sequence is CASNPRTRGTYEQYF. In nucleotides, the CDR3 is TGTGCCAGCAATCCCCGGACAAGGGGAACCTACGAGCAGTACTTC.

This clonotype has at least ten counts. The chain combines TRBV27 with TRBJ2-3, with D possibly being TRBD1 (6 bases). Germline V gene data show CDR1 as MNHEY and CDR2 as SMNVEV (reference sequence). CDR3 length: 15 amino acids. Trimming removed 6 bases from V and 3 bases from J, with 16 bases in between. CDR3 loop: CASSHPGHRTDTQYF. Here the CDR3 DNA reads TGTGCCAGCAGCCATCCGGGACATAGAACAGATACGCAGTATTTT.

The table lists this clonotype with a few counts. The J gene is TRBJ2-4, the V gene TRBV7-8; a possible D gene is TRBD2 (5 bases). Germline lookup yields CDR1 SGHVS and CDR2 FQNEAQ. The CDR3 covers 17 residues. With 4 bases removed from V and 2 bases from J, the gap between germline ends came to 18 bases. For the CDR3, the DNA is TGTGCCAGCAGCTCGGACCGGGCTAGCCTGACCAAAAACATTCAGTACTTC. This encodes CASSSDRASLTKNIQYF. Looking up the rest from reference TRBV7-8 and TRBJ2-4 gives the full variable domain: GAGVSQSPRYKVAKRGQDVALRCDPISGHVSLFWYQQALGQGPEFLTYFQNEAQLDKSGLPSDRFFAERPEGSVSTLKIQRTQQEDSAVYLCASSSDRASLTKNIQYFGAGTRLSVL.

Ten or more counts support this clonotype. The DNA for the CDR3 is TGTGCCAGCAGTTCGACTAGCGGCCAAGAGACCCAGTACTTC. This translates into CASSSTSGQETQYF. V and J are TRBV12-3 or TRBV12-4 and TRBJ2-5; 9 bases agree with TRBD2. The CDR3 runs 14 residues. V lost 4 bases and J lost 1; bases outside the gene matches: 1.

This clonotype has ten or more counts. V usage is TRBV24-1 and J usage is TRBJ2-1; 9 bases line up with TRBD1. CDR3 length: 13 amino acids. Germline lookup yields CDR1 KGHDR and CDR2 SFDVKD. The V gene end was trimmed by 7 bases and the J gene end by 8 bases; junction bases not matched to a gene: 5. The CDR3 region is CATRENRGHEQFF. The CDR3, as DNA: TGTGCCACCAGAGAAAACAGGGGGCATGAGCAGTTCTTC.

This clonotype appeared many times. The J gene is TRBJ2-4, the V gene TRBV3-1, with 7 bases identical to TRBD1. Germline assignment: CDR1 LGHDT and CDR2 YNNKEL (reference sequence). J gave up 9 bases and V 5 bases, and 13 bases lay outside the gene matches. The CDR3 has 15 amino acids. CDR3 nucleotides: TGTGCCAGCAGCAATAGCCCAGGACAGGTGGGCATTCAGTACTTC. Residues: CASSNSPGQVGIQYF.

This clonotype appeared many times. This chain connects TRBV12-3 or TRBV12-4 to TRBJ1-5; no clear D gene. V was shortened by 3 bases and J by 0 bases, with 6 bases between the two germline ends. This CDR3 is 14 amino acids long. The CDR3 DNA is TGTGCCAGCAGTTTGAGGAATAGCAATCAGCCCCAGCATTTT. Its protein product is CASSLRNSNQPQHF.

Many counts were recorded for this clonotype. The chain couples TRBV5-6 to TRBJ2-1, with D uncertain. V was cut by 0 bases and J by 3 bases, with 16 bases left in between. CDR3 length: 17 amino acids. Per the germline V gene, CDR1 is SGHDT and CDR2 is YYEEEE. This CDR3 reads CASSLVGVGPVYNEQFF. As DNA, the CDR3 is TGTGCCAGCAGCTTGGTCGGCGTAGGCCCCGTCTACAATGAGCAGTTCTTC.

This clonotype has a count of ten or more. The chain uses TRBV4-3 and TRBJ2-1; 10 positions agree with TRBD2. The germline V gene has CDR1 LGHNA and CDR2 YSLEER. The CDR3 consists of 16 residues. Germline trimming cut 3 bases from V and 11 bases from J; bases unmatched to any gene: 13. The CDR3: CASSHLTSGDWGKQFF. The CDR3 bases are TGCGCCAGCAGCCACCTCACTAGCGGGGATTGGGGTAAGCAGTTCTTC.

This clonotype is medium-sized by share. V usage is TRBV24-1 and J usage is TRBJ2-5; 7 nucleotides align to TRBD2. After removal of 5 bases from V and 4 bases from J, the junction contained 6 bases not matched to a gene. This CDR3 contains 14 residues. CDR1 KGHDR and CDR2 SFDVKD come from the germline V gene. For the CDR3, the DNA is TGTGCCACCAGTGCCAGCGGGGCTCGAGAGACCCAGTACTTC. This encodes CATSASGARETQYF.

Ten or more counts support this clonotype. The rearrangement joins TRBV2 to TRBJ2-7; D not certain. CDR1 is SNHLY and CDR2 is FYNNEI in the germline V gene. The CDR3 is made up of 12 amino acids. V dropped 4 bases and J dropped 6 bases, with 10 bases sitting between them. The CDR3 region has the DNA TGTGCCAGCAGTGTTGGGAAAGGCGAGCAGTACTTC. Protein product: CASSVGKGEQYF.

Written as DNA, the CDR3 is TGCGCCAGCAGCCAAGGGCAGCTCAACTCCTACGAGCAGTACTTC. Its protein product is CASSQGQLNSYEQYF. The chain links TRBV4-1 to TRBJ2-7; D gene ambiguous. This CDR3 is 15 amino acids long. Germline assignment: CDR1 MGHRA and CDR2 YSYEKL. V lost 1 base to trimming and J lost 0 bases, with 10 bases between them.

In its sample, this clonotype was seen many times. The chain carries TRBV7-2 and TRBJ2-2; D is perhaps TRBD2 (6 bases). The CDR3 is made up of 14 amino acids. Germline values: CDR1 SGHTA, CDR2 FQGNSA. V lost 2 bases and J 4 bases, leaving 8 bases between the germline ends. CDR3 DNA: TGTGCCAGCAGCTTATTCGGGGGCACCGGGGAGCTGTTTTTT. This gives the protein CASSLFGGTGELFF.

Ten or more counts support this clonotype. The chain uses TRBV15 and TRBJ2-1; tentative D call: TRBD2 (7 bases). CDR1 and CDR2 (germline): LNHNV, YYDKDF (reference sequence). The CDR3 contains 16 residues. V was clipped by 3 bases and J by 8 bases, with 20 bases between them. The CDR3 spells CATSRTLGGASDEQFF. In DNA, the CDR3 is TGTGCCACCAGCAGGACCTTAGGGGGGGCTTCCGATGAGCAGTTCTTC.

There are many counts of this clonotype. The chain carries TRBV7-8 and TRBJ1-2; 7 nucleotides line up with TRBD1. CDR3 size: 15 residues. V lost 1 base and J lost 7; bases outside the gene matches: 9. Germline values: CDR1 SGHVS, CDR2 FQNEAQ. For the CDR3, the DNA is TGTGCCAGCAGCTTAGAGAGAGGACAGGCGGCTGGCTACACCTTC. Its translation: CASSLERGQAAGYTF.

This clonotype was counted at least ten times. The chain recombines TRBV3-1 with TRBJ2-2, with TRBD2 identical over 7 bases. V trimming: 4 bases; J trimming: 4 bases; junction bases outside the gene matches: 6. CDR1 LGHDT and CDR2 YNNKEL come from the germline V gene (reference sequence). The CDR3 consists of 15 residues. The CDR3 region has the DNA TGTGCCAGCAGCCCCGATTCGGGGGGCACCGGGGAGCTGTTTTTT. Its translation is CASSPDSGGTGELFF.